This TCR beta chain was recorded in a study of glioma-infiltrating T cells after dendritic cell vaccination (TCRdb year 2016). With regard to the full study: The cohort comprised roughly 15 glioblastoma patients from Phase I and II dendritic cell vaccination trials, 9 newly diagnosed and 6 with recurrent disease. Between about 2002 and 2013, the patients were given dendritic cell vaccination pulsed with autologous tumor lysate. The vaccine was prepared from monocyte-derived dendritic cells that were cultured for roughly seven days with IL-4 and GM-CSF and then pulsed overnight with autologous tumor lysate. Three intradermal dendritic cell vaccine injections were administered to patients at biweekly intervals in the arm below the axilla. In glioblastoma patients vaccinated with dendritic cells, deep sequencing of TCR beta CDR3 regions served to measure the amount of tumor-infiltrating lymphocytes and to compare repertoires between tumor and blood. Survival after dendritic cell vaccination was correlated with TCR sequencing metrics, such as TIL content and the overlap between tumor and blood repertoires.

What the research found in general, with its limitations: The three-group TCR overlap response model was described as speculative and requiring prospective validation. After dendritic cell vaccination, a higher estimated pretreatment TIL content predicted longer time to progression and longer overall survival. TCR clonality showed no direct relationship with survival, which suggests that a diverse polyclonal response may be important. The cohort was small and heterogeneous, only a few patients had full blood and tumor sets, and even fewer had initial-recurrent tumor pairs.

With regard to this clone: It lacks a known antigen. No qualities accompany the bases; no much larger clone lies one base away.

TCRB CDR3 regions were amplified from around 1.9 ug genomic DNA, or all available DNA if less, using the immunoSEQ assay. The multiplex PCR relied on 60 forward primers for TCR V beta segments and 13 reverse primers for J beta segments. To estimate reads per starting template, synthetic control templates were spiked into each sample at limiting dilution. The Illumina HiSeq System generated 87 bp sequencing reads. The study's own analysis went as follows. PCR and sequencing errors were removed by a nearest neighbor algorithm that merged closely related sequences. TCR overlap was defined as the percentage of unique tumor TCR beta sequences that were also found in the peripheral blood of the same patient. TCRdb re-hosts the immuneACCESS table, in-frame sequences only. Its copies lack some clones; in the studies checked, an unresolved V gene accounts for under half of them, and the cause for the rest is not known. V, J and clone size are those of that table, while D and trimming were read from the DNA. In all, the sample holds approximately 50,000 clones, and over 75% of those were seen once. The ten largest clones add up to about 8.3% of the sample.

The germline V gene (reference sequence) provides CDR1 MNHEY and CDR2 SMNVEV. V drops 9 bases and J drops 0 bases, leaving 5 bases in between. Measured from the cysteine to the phenylalanine, the CDR3 is 11 residues long. The entry retains the CDR3 DNA only, 33 bases that are in frame from base 1. This sample's time point label indicates: after dendritic cell vaccination, including at tumor progression/relapse. Selection of patients required sufficient residual fresh-frozen tumor tissue and over two years of available survival data. Although molecular status otherwise differed among the glioblastoma patients, no patient had an isocitrate dehydrogenase mutation. PBMC were collected before vaccination, two weeks after the third vaccination, and at tumor progression when it occurred. Genomic DNA was extracted with the Qiagen DNeasy Blood extraction Kit.

This sequence was found in a human donor with glioblastoma. The chain employs TRBV27 and TRBJ1-1; no D gene call is confident. Sequencing used blood, obtained after dendritic cell vaccination. The DNA sequence reads TGTGCCAGTATAATGAACACTGAAGCTTTCTTT. Translated, it reads CASIMNTEAFF.